This TCR beta chain derives from a study of T-cell memory formation after mild COVID-19. Regarding the study as a whole: The second-wave clones peaking on day 37 were not confirmed as SARS-CoV-2-specific.

This clonotype was recorded at least ten times. Its target is not known. Using its own MiXCR run on the 5' RACE reads, TCRdb lists one record per CDR3 protein. Altogether more than 150,000 distinct CDR3 sequences are present, approximately 17% being singletons, with the ten largest covering around 3.9%. The CDR3 has 11 amino acids. Trimming stripped 3 bases from V and 9 bases from J, with 9 bases between. Input material: PBMCs or a T cell subset sorted from them (not recorded which). The receptor comes from a man between 18 and 35 years old who had mild COVID-19 (a few samples of this study predate the infection). Cell type and time point are not known. This sequence joins TRBV12-3 or TRBV12-4 and TRBJ2-7; no clear D. The CDR3 sequence: CASSFEYGQYF. The CDR3 DNA follows: TGTGCCAGCAGTTTTGAATATGGGCAGTACTTC.